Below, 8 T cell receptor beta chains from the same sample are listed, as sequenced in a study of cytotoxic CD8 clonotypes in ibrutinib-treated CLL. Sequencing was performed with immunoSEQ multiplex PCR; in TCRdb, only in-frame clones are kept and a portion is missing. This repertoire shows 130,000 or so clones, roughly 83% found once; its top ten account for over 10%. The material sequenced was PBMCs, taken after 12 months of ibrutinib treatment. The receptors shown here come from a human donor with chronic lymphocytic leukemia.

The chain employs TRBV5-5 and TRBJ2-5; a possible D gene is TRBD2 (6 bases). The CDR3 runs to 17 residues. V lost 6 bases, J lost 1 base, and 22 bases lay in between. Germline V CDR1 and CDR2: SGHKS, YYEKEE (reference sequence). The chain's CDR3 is CASKSGGPYRLQETQYF. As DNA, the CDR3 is TGTGCCAGCAAAAGCGGAGGGCCCTACCGTCTCCAAGAGACCCAGTACTTC.

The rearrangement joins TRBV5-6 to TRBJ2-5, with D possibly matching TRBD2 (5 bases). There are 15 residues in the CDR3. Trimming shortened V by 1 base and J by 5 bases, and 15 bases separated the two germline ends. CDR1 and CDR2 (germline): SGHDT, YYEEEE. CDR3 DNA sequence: TGTGCCAGCAGCTTGACAAGCTCCGGGGTGGAGACCCAGTACTTC. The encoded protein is CASSLTSSGVETQYF.

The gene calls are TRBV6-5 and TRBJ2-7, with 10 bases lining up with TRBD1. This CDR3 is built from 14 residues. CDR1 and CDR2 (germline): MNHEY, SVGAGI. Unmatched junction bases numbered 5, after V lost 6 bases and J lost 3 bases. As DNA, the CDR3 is TGTGCCAGCAGAGAGACAGGGGGCGTCTACGAGCAGTACTTC. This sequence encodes CASRETGGVYEQYF.

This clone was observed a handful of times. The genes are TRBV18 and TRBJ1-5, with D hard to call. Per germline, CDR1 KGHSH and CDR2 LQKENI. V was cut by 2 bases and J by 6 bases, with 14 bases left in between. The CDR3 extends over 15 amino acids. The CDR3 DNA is TGTGCCAGCTCACCATCTGGACTATTTGGTCAGCCCCAGCATTTT. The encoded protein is CASSPSGLFGQPQHF.

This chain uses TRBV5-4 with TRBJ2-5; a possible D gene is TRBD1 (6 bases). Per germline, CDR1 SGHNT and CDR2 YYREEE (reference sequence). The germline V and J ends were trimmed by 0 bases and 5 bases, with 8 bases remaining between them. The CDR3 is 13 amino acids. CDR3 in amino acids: CASSLDRVETQYF. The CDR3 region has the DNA TGTGCCAGCAGCTTGGACAGGGTTGAGACCCAGTACTTC.

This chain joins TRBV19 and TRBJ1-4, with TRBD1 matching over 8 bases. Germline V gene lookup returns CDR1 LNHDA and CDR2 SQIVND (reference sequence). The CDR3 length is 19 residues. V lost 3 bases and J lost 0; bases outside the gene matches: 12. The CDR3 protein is CASSMNSGGRRATNEKLFF. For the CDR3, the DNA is TGTGCCAGTAGTATGAATTCAGGGGGCCGTCGAGCAACTAATGAAAAACTGTTTTTT.

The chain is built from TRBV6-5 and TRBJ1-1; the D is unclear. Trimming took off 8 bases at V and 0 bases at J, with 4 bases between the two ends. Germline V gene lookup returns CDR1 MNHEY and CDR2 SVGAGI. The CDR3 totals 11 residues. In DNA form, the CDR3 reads TGTGCCAGCCAGATGAACACTGAAGCTTTCTTT. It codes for CASQMNTEAFF.

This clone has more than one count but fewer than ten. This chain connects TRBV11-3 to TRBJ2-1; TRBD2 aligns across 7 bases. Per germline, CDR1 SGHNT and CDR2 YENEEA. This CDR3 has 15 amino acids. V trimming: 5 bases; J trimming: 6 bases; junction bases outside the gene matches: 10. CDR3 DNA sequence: TGTGCCAGCAGCCCCCCGTTGGGCGGGAGCAATGAGCAGTTCTTC. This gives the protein CASSPPLGGSNEQFF.